These 20 T cell receptor beta chains were all obtained from the same sample, sequenced in a study of post-analysis software for immune sequencing data. Study outcomes and limitations: In patients, about five TRBV segments were more frequent than in controls, with TRBV5-6, TRBV5-1 and TRBV20-1 among them.

Antigens for these TCRs are unknown. Included in the TCR beta cDNA libraries were unique molecular identifiers. TCRdb independently ran MiXCR on the PCR reads; one entry per CDR3 protein. The repertoire holds about 820,000 distinct CDR3 sequences, with about 57% as singletons. The sequenced sample was blood. The origin of the receptors is a girl aged 10 to 17 with multiple sclerosis.

This clonotype was detected only a few times. The chain carries TRBV6-4 and TRBJ2-3, with unresolved D. This CDR3 region has 15 residues. Germline CDR1 and CDR2: MRHNA and SNTAGT. The V end was cut by 2 bases, the J end by 0 bases, with 9 bases between. The CDR3 nucleotides read TGTGCCAGCAGTGACCGGCACTCTAGCACAGATACGCAGTATTTT. Protein sequence: CASSDRHSSTDTQYF.

The rearrangement uses TRBV18 and TRBJ2-6, with 9 bases identical to TRBD1. Trimming took 2 bases from V and 4 from J; bases not matched to a gene: 3. The germline CDR1 and CDR2 sequences are KGHSH and LQKENI. The CDR3 consists of 16 residues. The CDR3 DNA reads as TGTGCCAGCTCACCAGACAGGGGGGCAGGGGCCAACGTCCTGACTTTC. Residues: CASSPDRGAGANVLTF.

This clonotype was picked up a small number of times. Germline is not matched at one junction end, which may reflect a read error. The J gene is TRBJ2-1, the V gene TRBV5-1, with D possibly TRBD2 on 5 matching bases. CDR1 is SGHRS, CDR2 YFSETQ, per germline. This CDR3 is built from 13 residues. The CDR3, as DNA: TGTGCCAGCAGCTTAGCCGGGGACAATGAGCAGTTCTTC. Its translation: CASSLAGDNEQFF.

The chain links TRBV2 to TRBJ2-1; maybe TRBD1 (6 bases). The DNA end favors TRBJ2-7, so the J call may be wrong. This CDR3 comprises 13 residues. Germline CDR1 and CDR2: SNHLY and FYNNEI. The CDR3 sequence: CASRTEHFYEQYF. DNA of the CDR3: TGTGCCAGTCGGACAGAGCACTTCTACGAGCAGTACTTC.

The chain employs TRBV20-1 and TRBJ1-6, with D possibly matching TRBD1 (5 bases). Germline V gene lookup returns CDR1 DFQATT and CDR2 SNEGSKA (reference sequence). This CDR3 is 13 amino acids long. Trimming shortened V by 4 bases and J by 7 bases, and 11 bases separated the two germline ends. DNA for the CDR3: TGCAGTGCTACCCGGGACTCCAATTCACCCCTCCACTTT. Translating gives CSATRDSNSPLHF.

This clonotype has a single count. In nucleotides, the CDR3 is TGCAGTGTATCGGCGGGTTCCTACGAGCAGTACTTC. Encoded protein: CSVSAGSYEQYF. V and J are TRBV20-1 and TRBJ2-7, with a weak D call TRBD2 (5 bases). There are 12 residues in the CDR3. Per germline, CDR1 DFQATT and CDR2 SNEGSKA (reference sequence). Deletions cut 7 bases from V and 1 base from J, with 11 bases between.

The J gene is TRBJ2-2, the V gene TRBV18; D is unclear. Germline CDR1 KGHSH, CDR2 LQKENI. CDR3 length: 15 residues. V was trimmed by 3 bases and J by 5 bases, leaving 13 bases between them. The CDR3 DNA reads as TGTGCCAGCTCACCTCTACCTGCGAGGACCGGGGAGCTGTTTTTT. Translating it yields CASSPLPARTGELFF.

This chain links TRBV5-1 with TRBJ2-1; 7 bases agree with TRBD2. J gave up 4 bases and V 0 bases, and 7 bases lay outside the gene matches. CDR1 is SGHRS, CDR2 YFSETQ, per germline. The CDR3 sequence is 16 residues long. The CDR3 here is CASSLAGGGLYNEQFF. In nucleotides, the CDR3 is TGCGCCAGCAGCTTGGCGGGGGGTGGTTTGTACAATGAGCAGTTCTTC.

The chain has TRBV6-1 and TRBJ2-7; TRBD2 agrees at 14 bases. Trimming removed 2 bases from V and 0 bases from J; junction bases left unmatched: 6. This CDR3 contains 18 residues. CDR1 is MNHNS, CDR2 SASEGT, per germline. The chain's CDR3 is CASSERTSGGSPSYEQYF. DNA for the CDR3: TGTGCCAGCAGTGAAAGGACTAGCGGGGGGTCTCCCTCCTACGAGCAGTACTTC.

This clonotype was observed a single time. This chain links TRBV7-3 with TRBJ2-6; D unclear. This CDR3 spans 15 amino acids. Germline V lookup: CDR1 SGHTA, CDR2 FQGTGA. Trimming removed 5 bases from V and 0 bases from J, with 8 bases in between. CDR3 sequence reads: CASSQTASGANVLTF. The CDR3 DNA follows: TGTGCCAGCAGCCAAACAGCCTCTGGGGCCAACGTCCTGACTTTC.

The chain combines TRBV5-1 with TRBJ2-2, with D perhaps assigned TRBD1 or TRBD2 (5 bases each). This CDR3 has 18 amino acids. Germline lookup yields CDR1 SGHRS and CDR2 YFSETQ. V was trimmed by 1 base and J by 3 bases, leaving 19 bases between them. For the CDR3, the DNA is TGCGCCAGCAGCTTGTCAACGGGACCTTCGAGCTACACCGGGGAGCTGTTTTTT. Its protein product is CASSLSTGPSSYTGELFF.

The chain couples TRBV27 to TRBJ2-4; 11 bases are a match to TRBD1. The assigned J gene may be wrong: the sequence end matches TRBJ2-7 better. Looked up from germline, CDR1 is MNHEY and CDR2 is SMNVEV (reference sequence). This CDR3 spans 17 amino acids. The CDR3 DNA sequence: TGTGCCAGCAGGCGCGGGACAGGGGGTGCCTACCCCTACGAGCAGTACTTC. Translating gives CASRRGTGGAYPYEQYF.

The chain combines TRBV20-1 with TRBJ2-3; 14 bases map to TRBD2. This CDR3 spans 16 amino acids. The junction had 6 bases not matched to a gene; V was cut back by 3 bases and J by 4 bases. Germline V lookup: CDR1 DFQATT, CDR2 SNEGSKA (reference sequence). CDR3 DNA: TGCAGTGCTAGGCCTGGACTAGCGGGAGGCGCAGATACGCAGTATTTT. Its translation: CSARPGLAGGADTQYF.

This clonotype was detected only a few times. The chain uses TRBV11-2 and TRBJ2-5; no clear D gene. Trimming removed 3 bases at V and 5 bases at J, with 10 bases between. Germline V gene lookup returns CDR1 SGHAT and CDR2 FQNNGV. CDR3 length equals 13 residues. CDR3 amino acids: CASSFSLGETQYF. The CDR3 coding sequence is TGTGCCAGCAGCTTCAGTCTTGGGGAGACCCAGTACTTC.

This clonotype was seen more than once but under ten times. The chain uses TRBV18 and TRBJ2-7, with TRBD1 matching 8 bases. This CDR3 region has 14 residues. CDR1 KGHSH and CDR2 LQKENI come from the germline V gene. V shed 4 bases and J 0 bases; nucleotides not matched to a gene: 2. CDR3 protein: CASSQQGVSYEQYF. DNA for the CDR3: TGTGCCAGCTCACAACAGGGGGTCTCCTACGAGCAGTACTTC.

This rearrangement joins TRBV6-6 to TRBJ2-1; a weak D match, TRBD1 (5 bases). The CDR3 totals 12 residues. Trimming stripped 6 bases from V and 9 bases from J, with 12 bases between. The germline gives CDR1 MNHNY, CDR2 SVGAGI (reference sequence). The DNA for the CDR3 is TGTGCCAGCAGACGACAGTCTGGTGAGCAGTTCTTC. Translated: CASRRQSGEQFF.

The V call is TRBV20-1, the J call TRBJ1-2; D is possibly TRBD1 (6 bases). The CDR3 is 12 amino acids. Germline CDR1 DFQATT, CDR2 SNEGSKA (reference sequence). Trimming took off 8 bases at V and 8 bases at J, with 18 bases between the two ends. The CDR3 DNA reads TGCAGTCCAGCCAGGGGATTGATGGGCTACACCTTC. It is translated as CSPARGLMGYTF.

The V gene is TRBV10-1, the J gene TRBJ2-1, with TRBD2 as a possible D gene (6 bases). Trimming cost V 5 bases and J 2 bases, with 13 bases left between them. Germline V lookup: CDR1 WNHNN, CDR2 SYGVQD (reference sequence). This CDR3 is built from 15 residues. CDR3 residues: CASSYGGVAYNEQFF. The CDR3, as DNA: TGCGCCAGCAGTTACGGGGGAGTCGCCTACAATGAGCAGTTCTTC.

V usage is TRBV7-9 and J usage is TRBJ2-3, with 8 bases fitting TRBD2. The germline CDR1 and CDR2 sequences are SEHNR and FQNEAQ (reference sequence). CDR3 length: 16 amino acids. V lost 1 base to trimming and J lost 6 bases; unmatched junction nucleotides: 9. CDR3 sequence (DNA): TGTGCCAGCAGCTTAGACATCGTTGGCGGGAGGGATACGCAGTATTTT. It specifies CASSLDIVGGRDTQYF.

The chain couples TRBV4-2 to TRBJ2-5; TRBD1 agrees at 8 bases. The DNA end favors TRBJ2-7, so the J call may be wrong. The CDR3 spans 15 residues. CDR1 and CDR2 (germline): LGHNA, YNFKEQ. CDR3 nucleotide sequence: TGTGCCAGCAGCCAAGATTCCAGGGGGCTGGCCGAGCAGTACTTC. Amino acids: CASSQDSRGLAEQYF.